This TCR beta chain was found in a study of CD8 T cells in Susac syndrome. Overall study findings and caveats: That the number of individuals in its TCR sequencing and HLA analysis was relatively small was acknowledged by the study.

Worth noting for this clonotype: No antigen is known for it.

Reverse transcription of about 0.45 to 1 ug RNA was performed with random hexamers. The CDR3 of TCR beta was amplified by immunoSEQ multiplex PCR across 54 Vbeta and 13 Jbeta. TCRdb re-called the immunoSEQ multiplex PCR reads through MiXCR, storing one row per CDR3 protein. The table shows a few hundred thousand distinct CDR3 sequences, with approximately 85% occurring only once. Germline-derived CDR1 and CDR2 are DFQATT and SNEGSKA (reference sequence). Deletions cut 0 bases from V and 4 bases from J, with 9 bases between. The CDR3 runs 13 residues. The sequenced target, TCR beta, came from blood CD8+ and CD4+ T cells. Both CD4+ and CD8+ T cells were negatively isolated, and TEMRA cells underwent FACS enrichment.

This receptor was obtained from a human donor with multiple sclerosis. The sample consisted of CD8+ T cells from PBMCs. The chain is built from TRBV20-1 and TRBJ1-2, with unresolved D. This CDR3 is CSARDMEGYGYTF. In DNA form, the CDR3 reads TGCAGTGCTAGAGATATGGAGGGCTATGGCTACACCTTC.